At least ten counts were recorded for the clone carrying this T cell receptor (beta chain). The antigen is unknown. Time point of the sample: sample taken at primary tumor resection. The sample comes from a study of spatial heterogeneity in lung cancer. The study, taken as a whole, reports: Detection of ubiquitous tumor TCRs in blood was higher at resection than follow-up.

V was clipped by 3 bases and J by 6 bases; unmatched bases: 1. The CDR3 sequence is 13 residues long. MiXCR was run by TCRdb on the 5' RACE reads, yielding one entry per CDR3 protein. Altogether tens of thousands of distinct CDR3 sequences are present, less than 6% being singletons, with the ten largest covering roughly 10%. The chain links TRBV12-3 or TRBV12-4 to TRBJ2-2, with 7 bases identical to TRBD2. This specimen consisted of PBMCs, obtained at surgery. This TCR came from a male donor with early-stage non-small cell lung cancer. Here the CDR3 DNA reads TGTGCCAGCAGTTTGGGAGGGCCCGGGGAGCTGTTTTTT. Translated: CASSLGGPGELFF.